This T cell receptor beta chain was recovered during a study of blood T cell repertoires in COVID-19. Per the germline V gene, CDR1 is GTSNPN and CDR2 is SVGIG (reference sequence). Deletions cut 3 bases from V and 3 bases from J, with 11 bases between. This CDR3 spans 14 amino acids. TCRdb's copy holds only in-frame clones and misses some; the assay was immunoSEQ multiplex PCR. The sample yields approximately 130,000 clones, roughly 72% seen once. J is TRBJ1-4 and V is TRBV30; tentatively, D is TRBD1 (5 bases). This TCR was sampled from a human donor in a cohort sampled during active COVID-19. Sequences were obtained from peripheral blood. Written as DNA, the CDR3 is TGTGCCTGGAGGGGGCGATTGGCTAATGAAAAACTGTTTTTT. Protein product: CAWRGRLANEKLFF.